A selection of T cell receptor beta chains follows, all from one sample in a study of blood T cell repertoires in COVID-19. Sequencing was performed with immunoSEQ multiplex PCR; in TCRdb, only in-frame clones are kept and a portion is missing. The sample lists under 250,000 clones; 80% to 90% were seen once. Sequencing was performed on peripheral blood. The receptors were sampled from a man aged 40-49 years with active or convalescent COVID-19. Each CDR3 is given with its conserved first and last residue. Each record gives: J gene, clone size, D gene, CDR3 length, V gene, CDR3 protein, CDR3 DNA. The D gene is left open where the match is weak. Clone size appears in some rows only: once, few, many, or a class for an expanded clone.

TRBJ2-3 | once | TRBD1 | 18 | TRBV5-6 | CASSLPHLGTGGADTQYF | TGTGCCAGCAGCCTCCCACATTTAGGGACAGGGGGCGCAGATACGCAGTATTTT
TRBJ1-1 | . | . | 14 | TRBV9 | CASSVGVGATEAFF | TGTGCCAGCAGCGTAGGGGTGGGGGCCACTGAAGCTTTCTTT
TRBJ2-5 | . | TRBD2 | 14 | TRBV19 | CASSPGLAQETQYF | TGTGCCAGTAGCCCCGGACTAGCCCAAGAGACCCAGTACTTC
TRBJ1-4 | . | . | 14 | TRBV6-2/TRBV6-3 | CASSHRTTNEKLFF | TGTGCCAGCAGCCACAGAACAACTAATGAAAAACTGTTTTTT
TRBJ2-7 | . | . | 13 | TRBV5-4 | CASSRQETYEQYF | TGTGCCAGCAGCCGACAGGAAACCTACGAGCAGTACTTC
TRBJ2-1 | few | TRBD2 | 17 | TRBV27 | CASSLSLLSGRADEQFF | TGTGCCAGCAGTTTATCTCTTCTTAGCGGGAGGGCCGATGAGCAGTTCTTC
TRBJ2-2 | . | TRBD2 | 17 | TRBV7-2 | CASSLGRSGVDTGELFF | TGTGCCAGCAGCTTAGGGCGAAGCGGGGTGGACACCGGGGAGCTGTTTTTT
TRBJ2-7 | . | TRBD1 | 19 | TRBV27 | CASSEQGALRPLLYYEQYF | TGTGCCAGCAGTGAACAGGGGGCTCTTCGGCCCTTACTTTACTACGAGCAGTACTTC
TRBJ2-3 | . | . | 18 | TRBV6-6 | CASSLRPGLTESTDTQYF | TGTGCCAGCAGTCTAAGACCGGGACTCACTGAGAGCACAGATACGCAGTATTTT
TRBJ2-7 | . | TRBD1 | 12 | TRBV29-1 | CSGTGENYEQYF | TGCAGCGGGACAGGCGAAAACTACGAGCAGTACTTC
TRBJ1-1 | . | . | 15 | TRBV5-1 | CASSPRTVMNTEAFF | TGCGCCAGCAGCCCTCGGACAGTTATGAACACTGAAGCTTTCTTT
TRBJ2-5 | . | . | 16 | TRBV24-1 | CATSDFKGLDQETQYF | TGTGCCACCAGTGATTTTAAGGGACTGGACCAAGAGACCCAGTACTTC
TRBJ2-5 | . | . | 14 | TRBV24-1 | CATSDYRDLGTQYF | TGTGCCACCAGTGATTACAGGGACCTCGGGACCCAGTACTTC
TRBJ1-5 | . | TRBD1 | 16 | TRBV5-8 | CASSSGQGYSNQPQHF | TGTGCCAGCAGCTCAGGACAGGGCTATAGCAATCAGCCCCAGCATTTT
TRBJ1-4 | . | TRBD1 | 15 | TRBV6-5 | CASRDDRGAGEKLFF | TGTGCCAGCAGAGATGACAGGGGCGCAGGTGAAAAACTGTTTTTT
TRBJ2-3 | once | TRBD2 | 16 | TRBV18 | CASSPQLAGGQDTQYF | TGTGCCAGCTCTCCCCAACTAGCGGGGGGGCAAGATACGCAGTATTTT
TRBJ2-3 | . | TRBD2 | 17 | TRBV4-1 | CASSQEGLAGETDTQYF | TGCGCCAGCAGCCAAGAGGGACTAGCGGGGGAAACAGATACGCAGTATTTT
TRBJ2-1 | . | . | 15 | TRBV24-1 | CATSDVGRAYNEQFF | TGTGCCACCAGTGACGTCGGTAGAGCCTACAATGAGCAGTTCTTC
TRBJ2-7 | once | TRBD1 | 14 | TRBV7-9 | CASSFTGVTYEQYF | TGTGCCAGCAGCTTTACAGGGGTCACCTACGAGCAGTACTTC
TRBJ2-7 | many | TRBD2 | 15 | TRBV11-3 | CASSHVLAGAYEQYF | TGTGCCAGCAGCCATGTACTGGCGGGAGCCTACGAGCAGTACTTC
TRBJ2-7 | . | TRBD2 | 15 | TRBV6-5 | CASRRSGGAGDEQYF | TGTGCCAGCAGGAGGAGCGGGGGGGCCGGGGACGAGCAGTACTTC
TRBJ1-5 | . | . | 17 | TRBV6-2/TRBV6-3 | CASSFQPPTRYDQPQHF | TGTGCCAGCAGTTTTCAACCACCAACCCGGTATGATCAGCCCCAGCATTTT
TRBJ1-5 | . | . | 15 | TRBV5-8 | CASSFEGVSNQPQHF | TGTGCCAGCAGCTTCGAGGGGGTCAGCAATCAGCCCCAGCATTTT
TRBJ2-1 | . | TRBD1 | 14 | TRBV29-1 | CSARRDRARNEQFF | TGCAGCGCCCGCCGGGACAGGGCACGCAATGAGCAGTTCTTC
TRBJ1-5 | . | . | 16 | TRBV18 | CASSRGGQTSNQPQHF | TGTGCCAGCTCCCGCGGGGGGCAGACTAGCAATCAGCCCCAGCATTTT
TRBJ1-2 | . | . | 12 | TRBV12-3/TRBV12-4 | CASSPVYGGYTF | TGTGCCAGCAGTCCCGTGTACGGTGGCTACACCTTC
TRBJ2-1 | . | . | 16 | TRBV6-4 | CASSDSGQIKRGEQFF | TGTGCCAGCAGTGACTCTGGACAGATTAAGCGGGGTGAGCAGTTCTTC
TRBJ1-4 | once | . | 15 | TRBV6-1 | CASSEPTRVSEKLFF | TGTGCCAGCAGTGAGCCGACCAGGGTTAGCGAAAAACTGTTTTTT
TRBJ2-1 | . | . | 15 | TRBV4-2 | CASSPERRAYNEQFF | TGTGCCAGCAGCCCCGAGCGGAGGGCCTACAATGAGCAGTTCTTC
TRBJ2-1 | . | TRBD1 | 15 | TRBV5-6 | CASSLGQGSYNEQFF | TGTGCCAGCAGCTTGGGACAGGGATCCTACAATGAGCAGTTCTTC
TRBJ2-3 | once | . | 13 | TRBV30 | CAWTGQVSGTQYF | TGTGCCTGGACAGGGCAGGTTTCGGGTACGCAGTATTTT
TRBJ1-2 | . | TRBD1 | 15 | TRBV18 | CASSPLDRTNYGYTF | TGTGCCAGCTCACCATTGGACAGGACCAACTATGGCTACACCTTC
TRBJ1-2 | . | TRBD1 | 17 | TRBV19 | CASFYKGGQGGWDGYTF | TGTGCCAGTTTCTACAAGGGAGGACAGGGGGGATGGGATGGCTACACCTTC
TRBJ1-1 | . | . | 12 | TRBV12-3/TRBV12-4 | CASSERNTEAFF | TGTGCCAGCAGTGAGAGAAACACTGAAGCTTTCTTT
TRBJ2-3 | . | TRBD2 | 14 | TRBV11-2 | CASSPGLAYDTQYF | TGTGCCAGCAGCCCCGGACTAGCCTACGATACGCAGTATTTT
TRBJ1-5 | . | . | 15 | TRBV7-2 | CASRPAGGGNQPQHF | TGTGCCAGCAGACCGGCCGGGGGTGGCAATCAGCCCCAGCATTTT
TRBJ2-5 | . | TRBD1 | 13 | TRBV12-3/TRBV12-4 | CASSFGQGETQYF | TGTGCCAGCAGCTTTGGACAGGGAGAGACCCAGTACTTC
TRBJ1-1 | . | . | 13 | TRBV12-3/TRBV12-4 | CASSSRTFTEAFF | TGTGCCAGCAGTTCGCGGACTTTCACTGAAGCTTTCTTT
TRBJ2-3 | . | TRBD2 | 16 | TRBV6-1 | CASSELAGGRTDTQYF | TGTGCCAGCAGTGAACTAGCGGGGGGCCGCACAGATACGCAGTATTTT
TRBJ1-1 | . | . | 12 | TRBV6-5 | CASSYPLEEAFF | TGTGCCAGCAGTTACCCGCTGGAGGAAGCTTTCTTT
TRBJ1-4 | . | TRBD1 | 15 | TRBV6-6 | CASSGPTGGNEKLFF | TGTGCCAGCAGTGGCCCGACAGGGGGGAATGAAAAACTGTTTTTT
TRBJ2-2 | . | TRBD2 | 17 | TRBV27 | CASMSPVAGPNTGELFF | TGTGCCAGCATGTCTCCCGTAGCGGGACCTAACACCGGGGAGCTGTTTTTT
TRBJ1-2 | . | TRBD1 | 13 | TRBV24-1 | CATSGGQGDGYTF | TGTGCCACCAGTGGTGGGCAGGGGGACGGCTACACCTTC
TRBJ1-2 | . | . | 14 | TRBV29-1 | CSGRWTGAKRGYTF | TGCAGCGGTCGCTGGACGGGAGCCAAGCGCGGCTACACCTTC
TRBJ1-2 | . | . | 15 | TRBV9 | CASSGISTVPYGYTF | TGTGCCAGCAGCGGAATCTCAACAGTACCCTATGGCTACACCTTC
TRBJ2-3 | . | . | 12 | TRBV30 | CAWSVRADTQYF | TGTGCCTGGAGTGTTAGAGCAGATACGCAGTATTTT
TRBJ1-1 | . | . | 13 | TRBV29-1 | CSVEDGVNTEAFF | TGCAGCGTTGAAGACGGGGTGAACACTGAAGCTTTCTTT
TRBJ2-2 | . | TRBD1 | 15 | TRBV10-3 | CAISDPGQGTGELFF | TGTGCCATCAGTGATCCGGGACAGGGAACCGGGGAGCTGTTTTTT